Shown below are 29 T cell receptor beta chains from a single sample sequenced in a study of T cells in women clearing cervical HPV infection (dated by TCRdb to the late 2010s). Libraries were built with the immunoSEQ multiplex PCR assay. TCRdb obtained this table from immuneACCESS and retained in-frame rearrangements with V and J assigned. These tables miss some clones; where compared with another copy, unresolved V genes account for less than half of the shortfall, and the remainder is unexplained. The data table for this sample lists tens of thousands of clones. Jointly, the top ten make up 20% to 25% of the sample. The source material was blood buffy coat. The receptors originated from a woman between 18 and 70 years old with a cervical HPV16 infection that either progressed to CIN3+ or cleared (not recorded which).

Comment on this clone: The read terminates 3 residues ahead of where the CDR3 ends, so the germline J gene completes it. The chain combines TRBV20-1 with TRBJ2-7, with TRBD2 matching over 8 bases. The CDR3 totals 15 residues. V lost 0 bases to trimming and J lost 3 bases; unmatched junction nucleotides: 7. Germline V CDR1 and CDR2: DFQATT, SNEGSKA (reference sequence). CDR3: CSARDSSSGVYEQYF. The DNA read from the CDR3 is TGCAGTGCTAGAGATAGTAGTAGCGGGGTCTACGAG.

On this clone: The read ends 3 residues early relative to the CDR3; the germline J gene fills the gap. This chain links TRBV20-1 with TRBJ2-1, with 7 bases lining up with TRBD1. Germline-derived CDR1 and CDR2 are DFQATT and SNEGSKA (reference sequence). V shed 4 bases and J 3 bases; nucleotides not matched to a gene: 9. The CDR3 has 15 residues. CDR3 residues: CSAKLTTGIYNEQFF. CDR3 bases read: TGCAGTGCTAAACTAACGACAGGGATCTACAATGAG.

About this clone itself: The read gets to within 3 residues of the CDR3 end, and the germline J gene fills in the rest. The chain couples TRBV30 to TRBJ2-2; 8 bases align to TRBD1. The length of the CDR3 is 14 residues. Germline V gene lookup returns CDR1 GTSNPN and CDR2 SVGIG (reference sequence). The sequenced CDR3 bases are TGTGCCTGGAGGGAACAGGGGGGTAATTCACCG. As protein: CAWREQGGNSP. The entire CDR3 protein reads CAWREQGGNSPLFF.

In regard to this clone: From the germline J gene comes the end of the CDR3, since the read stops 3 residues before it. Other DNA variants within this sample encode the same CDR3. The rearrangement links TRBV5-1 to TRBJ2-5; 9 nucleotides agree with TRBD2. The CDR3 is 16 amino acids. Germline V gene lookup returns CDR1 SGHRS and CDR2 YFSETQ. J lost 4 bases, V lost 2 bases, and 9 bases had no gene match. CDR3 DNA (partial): TGCGCCAGCAGCTTAGGGTCTAGCGGGAAGGGAGAGACC. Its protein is CASSLGSSGKGET. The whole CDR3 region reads CASSLGSSGKGETQYF.

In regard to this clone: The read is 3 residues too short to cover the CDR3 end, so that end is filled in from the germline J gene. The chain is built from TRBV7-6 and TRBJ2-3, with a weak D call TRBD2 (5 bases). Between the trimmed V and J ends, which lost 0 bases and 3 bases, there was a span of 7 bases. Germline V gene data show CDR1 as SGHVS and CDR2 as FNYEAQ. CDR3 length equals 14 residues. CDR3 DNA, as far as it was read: TGTGCCAGCAGCTTAGCGGGCGGGACAGATACG. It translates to CASSLAGGTDT. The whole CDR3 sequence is CASSLAGGTDTQYF. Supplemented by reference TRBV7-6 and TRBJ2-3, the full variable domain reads GAGVSQSPRYKVTKRGQDVALRCDPISGHVSLYWYRQALGQGPEFLTYFNYEAQQDKSGLPNDRFSAERPEGSISTLTIQRTEQRDSAMYRCASSLAGGTDTQYFGPGTRLTVL.

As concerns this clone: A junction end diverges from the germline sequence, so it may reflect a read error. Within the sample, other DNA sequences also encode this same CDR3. Here the CDR3 reads CASSFTGTIAGNTIYF. The part of the CDR3 DNA that was read is TGTGCCAGCAGCTTTACCGGGACAATAGCTGGAAACACG. The chain joins TRBV7-8 to TRBJ1-3; D is possibly TRBD1 (6 bases). Read data end 3 residues before the CDR3 end; the end is taken from the germline J gene. Germline-derived CDR1 and CDR2 are SGHVS and FQNEAQ. This CDR3 is 16 amino acids long.

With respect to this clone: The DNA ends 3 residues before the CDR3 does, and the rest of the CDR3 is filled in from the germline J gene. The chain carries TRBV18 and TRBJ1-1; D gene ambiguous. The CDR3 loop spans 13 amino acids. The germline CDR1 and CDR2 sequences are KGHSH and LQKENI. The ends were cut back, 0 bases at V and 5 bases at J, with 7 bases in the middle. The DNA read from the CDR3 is TGTGCCAGCTCACCACCGGCGGGGACTGAA. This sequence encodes CASSPPAGTE. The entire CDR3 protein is CASSPPAGTEAFF.

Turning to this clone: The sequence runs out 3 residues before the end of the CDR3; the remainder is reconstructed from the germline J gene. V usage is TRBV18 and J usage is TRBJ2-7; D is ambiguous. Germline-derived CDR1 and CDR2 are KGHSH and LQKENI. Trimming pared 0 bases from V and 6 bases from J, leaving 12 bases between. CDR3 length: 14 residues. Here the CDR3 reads CASSPPKPMPEQYF. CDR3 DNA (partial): TGTGCCAGCTCACCACCCAAGCCCATGCCCGAG. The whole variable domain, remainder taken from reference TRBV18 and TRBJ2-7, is NAGVMQNPRHLVRRRGQEARLRCSPMKGHSHVYWYRQLPEEGLKFMVYLQKENIIDESGMPKERFSAEFPKEGPSILRIQQVVRGDSAAYFCASSPPKPMPEQYFGPGTRLTVT.

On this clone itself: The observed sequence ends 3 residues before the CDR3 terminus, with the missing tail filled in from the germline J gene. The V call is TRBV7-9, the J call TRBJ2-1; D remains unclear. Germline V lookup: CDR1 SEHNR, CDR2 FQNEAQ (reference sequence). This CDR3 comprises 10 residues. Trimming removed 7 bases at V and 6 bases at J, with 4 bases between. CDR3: CASTINEQFF. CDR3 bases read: TGTGCCAGCACCATCAATGAG.

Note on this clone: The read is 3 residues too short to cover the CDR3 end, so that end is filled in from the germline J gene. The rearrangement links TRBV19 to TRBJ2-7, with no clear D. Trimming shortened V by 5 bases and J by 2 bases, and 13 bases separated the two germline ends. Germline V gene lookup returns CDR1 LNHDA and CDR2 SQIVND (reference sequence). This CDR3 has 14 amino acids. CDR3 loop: CASSVATTTYEQYF. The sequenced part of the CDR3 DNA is TGTGCCAGTAGTGTCGCTACTACCACCTACGAG.

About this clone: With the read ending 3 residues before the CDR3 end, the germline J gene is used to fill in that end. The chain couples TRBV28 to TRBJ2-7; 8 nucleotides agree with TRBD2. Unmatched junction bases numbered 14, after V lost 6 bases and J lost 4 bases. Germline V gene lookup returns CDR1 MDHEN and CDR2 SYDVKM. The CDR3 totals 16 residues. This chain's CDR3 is CASSPITSGLSYEQYF. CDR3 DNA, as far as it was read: TGTGCCAGCAGCCCTATTACTAGCGGACTGAGTTACGAG.

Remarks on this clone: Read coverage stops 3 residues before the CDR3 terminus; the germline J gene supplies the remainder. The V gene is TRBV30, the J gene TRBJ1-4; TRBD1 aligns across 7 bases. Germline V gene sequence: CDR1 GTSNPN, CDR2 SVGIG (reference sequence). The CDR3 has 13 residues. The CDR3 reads CAWTTGSNSPLFF. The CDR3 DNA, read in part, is TGTGCCTGGACGACAGGGTCTAATTCACCA.

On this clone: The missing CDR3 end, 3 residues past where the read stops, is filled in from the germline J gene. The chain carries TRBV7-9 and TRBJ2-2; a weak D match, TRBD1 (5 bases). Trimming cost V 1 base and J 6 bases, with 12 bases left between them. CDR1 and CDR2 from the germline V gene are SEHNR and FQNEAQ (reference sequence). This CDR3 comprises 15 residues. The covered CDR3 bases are TGTGCCAGCAGCTTAGTGGCAGGGATGGCCGGGGAG. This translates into CASSLVAGMAGE. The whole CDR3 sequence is CASSLVAGMAGELFF.

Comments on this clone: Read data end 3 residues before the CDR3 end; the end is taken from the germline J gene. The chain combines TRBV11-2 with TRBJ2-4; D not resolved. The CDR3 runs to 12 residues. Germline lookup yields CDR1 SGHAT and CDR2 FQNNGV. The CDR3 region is CASSLDPLSQYF. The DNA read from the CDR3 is TGTGCCAGCAGCTTAGATCCCCTTTCT. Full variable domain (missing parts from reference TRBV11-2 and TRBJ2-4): EAGVAQSPRYKIIEKRQSVAFWCNPISGHATLYWYQQILGQGPKLLIQFQNNGVVDDSQLPKDRFSAERLKGVDSTLKIQPAKLEDSAVYLCASSLDPLSQYFGAGTRLSVL.

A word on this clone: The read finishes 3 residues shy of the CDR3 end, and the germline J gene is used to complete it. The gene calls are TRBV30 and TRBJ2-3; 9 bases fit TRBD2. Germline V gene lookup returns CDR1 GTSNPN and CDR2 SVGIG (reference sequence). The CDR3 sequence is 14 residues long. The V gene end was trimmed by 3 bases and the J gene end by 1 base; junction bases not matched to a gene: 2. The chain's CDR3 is CAWRVAGGTDTQYF. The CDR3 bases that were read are TGTGCCTGGAGGGTAGCGGGGGGCACAGATACG.

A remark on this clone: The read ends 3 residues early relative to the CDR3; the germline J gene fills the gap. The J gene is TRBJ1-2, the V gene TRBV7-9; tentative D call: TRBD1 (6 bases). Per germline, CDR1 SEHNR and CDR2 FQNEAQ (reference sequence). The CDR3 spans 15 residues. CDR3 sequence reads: CASSNRQVLGEGYTF. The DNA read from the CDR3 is TGTGCCAGCAGCAACCGACAGGTCTTGGGGGAAGGC.

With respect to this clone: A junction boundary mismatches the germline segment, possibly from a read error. CDR3 DNA (partial): TGTTCCAGCAGCTACAGAAACGTAGGCGAG. Its protein product is CSSSYRNVGE. The full CDR3 sequence reads CSSSYRNVGEQYF. The chain carries TRBV7-9 and TRBJ2-7; D is unresolved. Sequencing ends 3 residues short of the CDR3 end; the germline J gene provides the rest. CDR1 is SEHNR and CDR2 is FQNEAQ in the germline V gene (reference sequence). CDR3 length: 13 residues.

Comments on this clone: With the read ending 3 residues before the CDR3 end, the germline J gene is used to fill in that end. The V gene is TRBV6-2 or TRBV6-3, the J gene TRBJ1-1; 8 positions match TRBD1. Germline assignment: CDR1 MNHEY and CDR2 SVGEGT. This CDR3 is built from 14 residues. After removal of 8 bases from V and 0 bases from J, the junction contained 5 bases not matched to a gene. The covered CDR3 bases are TGTGCCAGCCGCCGGACAGGGATGAACACTGAA. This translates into CASRRTGMNTE. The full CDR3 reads CASRRTGMNTEAFF.

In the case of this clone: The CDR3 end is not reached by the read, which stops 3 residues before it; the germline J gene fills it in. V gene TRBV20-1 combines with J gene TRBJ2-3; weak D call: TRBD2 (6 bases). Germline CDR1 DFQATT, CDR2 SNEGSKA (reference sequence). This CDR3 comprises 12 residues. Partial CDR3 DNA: TGCAGTGCTAATAGCTGGGGGGAGACG. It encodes CSANSWGET. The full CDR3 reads CSANSWGETQYF.

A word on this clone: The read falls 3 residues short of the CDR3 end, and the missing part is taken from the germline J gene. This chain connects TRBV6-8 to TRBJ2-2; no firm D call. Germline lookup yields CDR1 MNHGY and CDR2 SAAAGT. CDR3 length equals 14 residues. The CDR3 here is CASSYNSYNSPLFF. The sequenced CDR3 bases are TGTGCCAGCAGTTACAACTCCTATAATTCACCG.

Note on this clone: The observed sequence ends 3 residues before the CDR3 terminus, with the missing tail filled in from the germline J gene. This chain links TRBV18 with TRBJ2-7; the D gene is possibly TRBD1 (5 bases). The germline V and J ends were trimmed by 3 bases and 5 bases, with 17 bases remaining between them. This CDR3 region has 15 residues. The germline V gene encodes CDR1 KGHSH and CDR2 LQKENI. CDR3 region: CASSPLPSARDEQYF. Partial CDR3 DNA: TGTGCCAGCTCACCGCTTCCCTCAGCCAGGGACGAG.

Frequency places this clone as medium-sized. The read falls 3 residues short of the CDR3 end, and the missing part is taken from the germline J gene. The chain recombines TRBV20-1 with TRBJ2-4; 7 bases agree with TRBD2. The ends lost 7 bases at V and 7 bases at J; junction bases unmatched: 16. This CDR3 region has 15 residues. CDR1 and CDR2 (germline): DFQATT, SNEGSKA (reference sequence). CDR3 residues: CSVLVFQRGRNIQYF. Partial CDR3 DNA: TGCAGTGTTCTAGTCTTCCAGCGGGGTAGGAACATT.

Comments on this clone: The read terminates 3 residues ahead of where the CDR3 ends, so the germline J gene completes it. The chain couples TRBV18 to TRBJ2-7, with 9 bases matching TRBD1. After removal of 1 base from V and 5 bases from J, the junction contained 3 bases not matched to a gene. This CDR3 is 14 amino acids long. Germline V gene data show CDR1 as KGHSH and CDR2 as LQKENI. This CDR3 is CASSPQDRGHEQYF. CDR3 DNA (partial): TGTGCCAGCTCACCACAGGACAGGGGCCACGAG.

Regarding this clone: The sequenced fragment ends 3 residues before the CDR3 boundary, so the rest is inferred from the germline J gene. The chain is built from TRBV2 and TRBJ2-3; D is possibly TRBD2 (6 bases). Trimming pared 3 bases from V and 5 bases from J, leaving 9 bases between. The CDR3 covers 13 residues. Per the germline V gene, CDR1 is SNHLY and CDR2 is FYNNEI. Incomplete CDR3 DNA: TGTGCCAGCAGTGAGGGGGGAGTAGATACG. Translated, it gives CASSEGGVDT. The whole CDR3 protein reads CASSEGGVDTQYF.

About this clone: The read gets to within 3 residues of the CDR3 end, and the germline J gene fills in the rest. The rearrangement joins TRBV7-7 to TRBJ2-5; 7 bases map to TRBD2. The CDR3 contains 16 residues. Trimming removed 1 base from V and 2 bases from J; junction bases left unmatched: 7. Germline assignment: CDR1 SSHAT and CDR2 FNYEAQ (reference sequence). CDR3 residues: CASSLGWSSGQETQYF. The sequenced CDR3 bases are TGTGCCAGCAGCTTAGGATGGTCTAGCGGACAAGAGACC.

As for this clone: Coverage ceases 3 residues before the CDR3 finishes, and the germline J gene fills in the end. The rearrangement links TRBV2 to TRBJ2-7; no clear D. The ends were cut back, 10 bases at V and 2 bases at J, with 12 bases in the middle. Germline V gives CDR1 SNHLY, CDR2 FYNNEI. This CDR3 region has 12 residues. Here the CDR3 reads CATGYLPYEQYF. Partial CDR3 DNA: TGTGCCACCGGGTATTTGCCCTACGAG. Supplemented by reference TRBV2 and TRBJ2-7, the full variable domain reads EPEVTQTPSHQVTQMGQEVILRCVPISNHLYFYWYRQILGQKVEFLVSFYNNEISEKSEIFDDQFSVERPDGSNFTLKIRSTKLEDSAMYFCATGYLPYEQYFGPGTRLTVT.

The part of the CDR3 DNA that was read is TGTGCCAGCAGCGGGTTCGGGGGAGCATCCTACGAG. Translating gives CASSGFGGASYE. The full CDR3 is CASSGFGGASYEQYF. The V gene is TRBV5-6, the J gene TRBJ2-7; possibly TRBD2 for D (6 bases). The CDR3 goes on 3 residues after the read ends, and that part is filled in from the germline J gene. Per the germline V gene, CDR1 is SGHDT and CDR2 is YYEEEE. The CDR3 contains 15 residues. V gave up 4 bases and J gave up 1 base, with 15 bases separating them.

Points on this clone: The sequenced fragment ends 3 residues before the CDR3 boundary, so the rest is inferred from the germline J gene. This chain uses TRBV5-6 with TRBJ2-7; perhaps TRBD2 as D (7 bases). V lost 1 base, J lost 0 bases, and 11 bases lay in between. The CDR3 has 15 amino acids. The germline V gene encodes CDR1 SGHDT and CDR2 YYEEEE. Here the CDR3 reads CASSLWGGPSYEQYF. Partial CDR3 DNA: TGTGCCAGCAGCTTGTGGGGGGGCCCCTCCTACGAG.

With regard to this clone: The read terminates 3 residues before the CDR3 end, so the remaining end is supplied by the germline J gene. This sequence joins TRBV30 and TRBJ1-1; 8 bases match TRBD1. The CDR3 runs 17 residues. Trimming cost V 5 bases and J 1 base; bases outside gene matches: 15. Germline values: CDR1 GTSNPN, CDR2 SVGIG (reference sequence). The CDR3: CAWWPGRGLRENTEAFF. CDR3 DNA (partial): TGTGCCTGGTGGCCGGGCAGGGGGCTAAGGGAGAACACTGAA.